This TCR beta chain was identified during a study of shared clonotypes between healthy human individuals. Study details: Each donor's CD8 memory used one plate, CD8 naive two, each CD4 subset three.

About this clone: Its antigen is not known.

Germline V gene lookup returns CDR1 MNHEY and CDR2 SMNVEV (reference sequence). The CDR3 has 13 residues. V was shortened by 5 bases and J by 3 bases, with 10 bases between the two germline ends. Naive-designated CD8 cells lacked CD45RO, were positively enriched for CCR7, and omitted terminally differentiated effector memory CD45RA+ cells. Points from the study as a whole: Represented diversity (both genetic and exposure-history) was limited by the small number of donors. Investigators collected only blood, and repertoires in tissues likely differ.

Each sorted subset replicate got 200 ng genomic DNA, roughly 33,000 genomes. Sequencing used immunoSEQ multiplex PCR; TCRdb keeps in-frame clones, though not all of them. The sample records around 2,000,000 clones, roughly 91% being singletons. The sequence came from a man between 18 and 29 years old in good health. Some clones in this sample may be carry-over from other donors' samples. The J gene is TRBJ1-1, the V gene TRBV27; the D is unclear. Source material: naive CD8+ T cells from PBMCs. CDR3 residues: CASSLEPYTEAFF. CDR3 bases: TGTGCCAGCAGTCTCGAACCCTACACTGAAGCTTTCTTT.